This is a list of T cell receptor beta chains from one sample in a study of blood T cell repertoires in COVID-19. Here immunoSEQ multiplex PCR was the method, and the copy in TCRdb shows in-frame clones only, minus some. The sample carries roughly 200,000 clones, approximately 85% recorded once. The specimen sequenced was peripheral blood. These receptors all stem from a human donor with active or convalescent COVID-19. The donor label of this sample is uncertain. CDR3s include the opening cysteine and the closing phenylalanine or tryptophan. D genes are given only for firm matches. For some rows the clone size is stated as once, few or many, or as a class when expanded; others skip it.

V: TRBV30
size: few
J: TRBJ2-3
D: NA
CDR3: CAWSGWTVSTDTQYF
DNA: TGTGCCTGGAGTGGGTGGACAGTCAGCACAGATACGCAGTATTTT

V: TRBV5-1
size: NA
J: TRBJ2-7
D: NA
CDR3: CASSLGDTSYEQYF
DNA: TGCGCCAGCAGCTTGGGGGACACTTCCTACGAGCAGTACTTC

V: TRBV5-1
size: NA
J: TRBJ1-1
D: NA
CDR3: CASSPNTVNTEAFF
DNA: TGCGCCAGCAGCCCCAATACGGTGAACACTGAAGCTTTCTTT

V: TRBV19
size: NA
J: TRBJ2-3
D: TRBD2
CDR3: CASTRTGGLAGFRDTQYF
DNA: TGTGCCAGTACCCGGACCGGAGGGCTAGCGGGGTTCAGGGATACGCAGTATTTT

V: TRBV3-1/TRBV3-2
size: NA
J: TRBJ2-3
D: NA
CDR3: CASSIRDTQYF
DNA: TGTGCCAGCAGCATCAGGGATACGCAGTATTTT

V: TRBV2
size: NA
J: TRBJ2-2
D: NA
CDR3: CASSESRGWGELFF
DNA: TGTGCCAGCAGTGAAAGTCGGGGTTGGGGGGAGCTGTTTTTT

V: TRBV19
size: few
J: TRBJ1-5
D: NA
CDR3: CASSWGLLPQHF
DNA: TGTGCCAGTAGTTGGGGCCTGCTGCCCCAGCATTTT

V: TRBV2
size: NA
J: TRBJ2-1
D: TRBD2
CDR3: CASIRTSGGNEQFF
DNA: TGTGCCAGCATAAGGACTAGCGGGGGGAATGAGCAGTTCTTC

V: TRBV18
size: NA
J: TRBJ1-1
D: NA
CDR3: CASSPDLSGSYTEAFF
DNA: TGTGCCAGCTCACCAGATTTAAGCGGTAGTTACACTGAAGCTTTCTTT

V: TRBV27
size: medium-sized
J: TRBJ2-2
D: NA
CDR3: CASSLRLLNTGELFF
DNA: TGTGCCAGCAGTTTACGCTTACTTAACACCGGGGAGCTGTTTTTT

V: TRBV6-5
size: NA
J: TRBJ1-6
D: NA
CDR3: CASSWSGWESPLHF
DNA: TGTGCCAGCAGTTGGTCGGGGTGGGAATCACCCCTCCACTTT

V: TRBV24-1
size: NA
J: TRBJ2-7
D: NA
CDR3: CATSDSPDAYEQYF
DNA: TGTGCCACCAGTGATTCGCCAGATGCCTACGAGCAGTACTTC

V: TRBV7-2
size: NA
J: TRBJ2-1
D: NA
CDR3: CASSFRRSNEQFF
DNA: TGTGCCAGCAGCTTCCGGAGAAGCAATGAGCAGTTCTTC